Presented here are 28 T cell receptor beta chains from one specimen sequenced in a study of cytomegalovirus exposure and HLA in healthy donors. PCR used 60 Vbeta primers and 13 Jbeta primers. Method: immunoSEQ multiplex PCR; TCRdb's copy keeps in-frame clones and lacks some. The sample records around 110,000 clones, around three quarters being singletons. Sequenced sample: PBMCs. These receptor sequences come from a woman aged 18-29 years in good health and CMV-seropositive.

The genes are TRBV6-5 and TRBJ1-5; weak D call: TRBD1 (5 bases). Per germline, CDR1 MNHEY and CDR2 SVGAGI. The CDR3 length is 13 residues. Trimming removed 7 bases from V and 6 bases from J, with 13 bases in between. The CDR3, as DNA: TGTGCCAGCAATTCGGGGGATAGTCAGCCCCAGCATTTT. It codes for CASNSGDSQPQHF.

V and J are TRBV6-5 and TRBJ1-5; D ambiguous. Trimming removed 10 bases at V and 7 bases at J, with 20 bases between. This CDR3 is built from 14 residues. Looked up from germline, CDR1 is MNHEY and CDR2 is SVGAGI. The CDR3 protein is CATRGFGLGQPQHF. The CDR3 DNA follows: TGTGCCACCCGGGGATTCGGGTTAGGGCAGCCCCAGCATTTT.

The chain recombines TRBV6-5 with TRBJ1-2; a possible D gene is TRBD1 (6 bases). V lost 6 bases and J 0 bases, leaving 8 bases between the germline ends. This CDR3 has 13 amino acids. Germline lookup yields CDR1 MNHEY and CDR2 SVGAGI. The CDR3 region is CASSRDTNYGYTF. The CDR3 DNA follows: TGTGCCAGCAGCAGGGACACTAACTATGGCTACACCTTC.

This chain connects TRBV25-1 to TRBJ2-7, with D tentatively TRBD2 (5 bases). Germline V gives CDR1 MGHDK, CDR2 SYGVNS. The CDR3 is 12 residues long. Deletions cut 3 bases from V and 4 bases from J, with 7 bases between. CDR3 sequence (DNA): TGTGCCAGCAGTGATTCGGGGTACGAGCAGTACTTC. It yields the protein CASSDSGYEQYF.

This chain connects TRBV5-6 to TRBJ1-2; D is undetermined. The CDR3 spans 12 residues. V was pared by 4 bases and J by 7 bases, with 11 bases between. The germline CDR1 and CDR2 sequences are SGHDT and YYEEEE. CDR3 coding DNA: TGTGCCAGCAGCAACCGGGTATTTGGCTACACCTTC. It encodes CASSNRVFGYTF.

V usage is TRBV5-1 and J usage is TRBJ1-2; 7 nucleotides agree with TRBD1. The V gene end was trimmed by 5 bases and the J gene end by 4 bases; junction bases not matched to a gene: 11. This CDR3 has 15 amino acids. CDR1 and CDR2 from the germline V gene are SGHRS and YFSETQ. CDR3 region: CASRIGYRGGYGYTF. In nucleotides, the CDR3 is TGCGCCAGCAGAATCGGTTACAGGGGCGGCTATGGCTACACCTTC.

The V gene is TRBV5-1, the J gene TRBJ1-2, with 9 nucleotides matching TRBD1. The germline V gene has CDR1 SGHRS and CDR2 YFSETQ. V gave up 3 bases and J gave up 0 bases; unmatched junction bases: 0. This CDR3 comprises 14 residues. The CDR3 loop is CASSWTGANYGYTF. The DNA for the CDR3 is TGCGCCAGCAGCTGGACAGGGGCTAACTATGGCTACACCTTC.

The sample holds one count of this clone. This rearrangement joins TRBV7-8 to TRBJ1-4, with TRBD1 matching over 7 bases. CDR1 SGHVS and CDR2 FQNEAQ come from the germline V gene. The V gene end was trimmed by 3 bases and the J gene end by 5 bases; junction bases not matched to a gene: 6. This CDR3 is 15 amino acids long. The CDR3, as DNA: TGTGCCAGCAGCTTTAAGGGACAGCTAAATGAAAAACTGTTTTTT. Protein: CASSFKGQLNEKLFF.

The rearrangement links TRBV5-1 to TRBJ2-7; 9 bases line up with TRBD2. The V gene end was trimmed by 1 base and the J gene end by 2 bases; junction bases not matched to a gene: 10. This CDR3 is built from 17 residues. Per the germline V gene, CDR1 is SGHRS and CDR2 is YFSETQ. The CDR3 is CASSLRDTSGLAYEQYF. CDR3 bases: TGCGCCAGCAGCTTGCGGGATACTAGCGGGCTGGCCTACGAGCAGTACTTC.

The genes are TRBV28 and TRBJ2-5; a possible D gene is TRBD2 (7 bases). The CDR3 covers 15 residues. V lost 3 bases and J lost 0, with 11 bases in between. Germline CDR1 is MDHEN and CDR2 is SYDVKM. The CDR3 nucleotides read TGTGCCAGCAGTTTGGGGGGGCACTACCAAGAGACCCAGTACTTC. This sequence encodes CASSLGGHYQETQYF.

The count of this clone is one. CDR3 sequence (DNA): TGCGCCAGCAGACATGATGGTACCCAGTACTTC. It encodes CASRHDGTQYF. The rearrangement joins TRBV10-2 to TRBJ2-5; D not certain. Germline CDR1 and CDR2: WSHSY and SAAADI. This CDR3 comprises 11 residues. Trimming removed 6 bases at V and 8 bases at J, with 10 bases between.

CDR3 region: CASSTRSNQPQHF. The CDR3 DNA reads TGTGCCAGCAGCACCCGGAGCAATCAGCCCCAGCATTTT. The chain links TRBV6-5 to TRBJ1-5; D gene unclear. CDR1 and CDR2 (germline): MNHEY, SVGAGI. V lost 6 bases and J lost 1, with 7 bases in between. The CDR3 runs to 13 residues.

This clone was observed once. This chain joins TRBV19 and TRBJ2-7; TRBD2 agrees at 8 bases. CDR1 and CDR2 (germline): LNHDA, SQIVND (reference sequence). The CDR3 has 15 residues. V lost 3 bases, J lost 0 bases, and 4 bases stayed unmatched. As DNA, the CDR3 is TGTGCCAGTAGTATGACCGGGACTAGCTCCTACGAGCAGTACTTC. Its protein product is CASSMTGTSSYEQYF.

This chain joins TRBV25-1 and TRBJ2-7; D may be TRBD1 (6 bases). Germline CDR1 is MGHDK and CDR2 is SYGVNS. The V gene lost 3 bases and the J gene lost 4 bases, with 13 bases spanning the gap. This CDR3 region has 14 residues. The CDR3 sequence is CASSEYNRVYEQYF. The CDR3 DNA is TGTGCCAGCAGTGAGTACAACAGGGTTTACGAGCAGTACTTC.

This clone came up once. V usage is TRBV18 and J usage is TRBJ1-5, with 7 bases identical to TRBD1. Losses at the gene ends were 5 bases for V and 4 bases for J; bases not matched to a gene: 11. Germline V lookup: CDR1 KGHSH, CDR2 LQKENI. The CDR3 has 16 amino acids. The CDR3 region is CASSAGRGQSNQPQHF. CDR3 nucleotide sequence: TGTGCCAGCTCAGCGGGGCGGGGACAGAGTAATCAGCCCCAGCATTTT.

DNA of the CDR3: TGTGCCAGCAGAACAGGGGCAGATACGCAGTATTTT. Translation gives CASRTGADTQYF. The chain joins TRBV6-6 to TRBJ2-3, with 7 bases aligning to TRBD1. The CDR3 length is 12 residues. Germline V lookup: CDR1 MNHNY, CDR2 SVGAGI (reference sequence). Unmatched junction bases numbered 1, after V lost 6 bases and J lost 4 bases.

The rearrangement links TRBV14 to TRBJ2-7; 8 positions agree with TRBD2. V lost 0 bases and J lost 2; bases outside the gene matches: 9. The CDR3 is 17 amino acids. Germline V gene sequence: CDR1 SGHDN, CDR2 FVKESK. CDR3 protein: CASSQDLGAGATYEQYF. In nucleotides, the CDR3 is TGTGCCAGCAGCCAAGATCTAGGAGCGGGAGCTACCTACGAGCAGTACTTC.

The chain couples TRBV7-9 to TRBJ2-1, with a possible D match to TRBD1 (6 bases). Trimming left V 5 bases short and J 8 bases short, with 16 bases between. Germline V CDR1 and CDR2: SEHNR, FQNEAQ (reference sequence). The CDR3 sequence is 14 residues long. The CDR3 is CASSPDSRADEQFF. The CDR3 DNA reads as TGTGCCAGCAGCCCGGACAGCCGGGCCGATGAGCAGTTCTTC.

The chain joins TRBV15 to TRBJ2-3; TRBD1 matches 7 bases. The J segment lost 9 bases and the V segment lost 8 bases, leaving 5 bases of the junction unmatched. Looked up from germline, CDR1 is LNHNV and CDR2 is YYDKDF (reference sequence). CDR3 length: 11 amino acids. This CDR3 is CATVQQGTQYF. In DNA, the CDR3 is TGTGCCACCGTCCAACAGGGGACGCAGTATTTT.

The J gene is TRBJ1-2, the V gene TRBV11-3; no reliable D call. V lost 3 bases and J lost 3, with 20 bases in between. The CDR3 has 17 amino acids. Germline V gives CDR1 SGHNT, CDR2 YENEEA. The CDR3 bases are TGTGCCAGCAGCTTCGTCGCCTCTTCAACGCGGTACTATGGCTACACCTTC. Its translation is CASSFVASSTRYYGYTF.

The rearrangement uses TRBV7-9 and TRBJ2-7, with D possibly matching TRBD2 (6 bases). V was trimmed by 4 bases and J by 0 bases, leaving 13 bases between them. Germline loops: CDR1 SEHNR, CDR2 FQNEAQ (reference sequence). The CDR3 has 15 amino acids. Written as DNA, the CDR3 is TGTGCCAGCAGCTCCCGGGACTTGAGCTCCTACGAGCAGTACTTC. Translation: CASSSRDLSSYEQYF.

The chain couples TRBV19 to TRBJ1-1, with D possibly being TRBD1 (6 bases). The CDR3 runs 14 residues. Trimming took off 4 bases at V and 6 bases at J, with 15 bases between the two ends. The germline V gene encodes CDR1 LNHDA and CDR2 SQIVND (reference sequence). For the CDR3, the DNA is TGTGCCAGTAGTACCCTGTCAGGGGATCCTGAAGCTTTCTTT. Translating gives CASSTLSGDPEAFF.

J is TRBJ1-2 and V is TRBV6-1, with 7 positions matching TRBD1. The CDR3 loop spans 14 amino acids. Germline loops: CDR1 MNHNS, CDR2 SASEGT. V lost 4 bases, J lost 3 bases, and 5 bases stayed unmatched. This chain's CDR3 is CASSVLGGDYGYTF. CDR3 sequence (DNA): TGTGCCAGCAGTGTCCTAGGGGGCGACTATGGCTACACCTTC.

The chain carries TRBV10-3 and TRBJ1-1; TRBD1 matches 8 bases. The germline CDR1 and CDR2 sequences are ENHRY and SYGVKD. This CDR3 region has 13 residues. V lost 8 bases, J lost 4 bases, and 6 bases stayed unmatched. CDR3 in DNA: TGTGCCATCGGACAGGGCCCTCTCACTGAAGCTTTCTTT. Translated, it gives CAIGQGPLTEAFF.

This clone was detected once. V and J are TRBV19 and TRBJ2-7; D is possibly TRBD1 (6 bases). The CDR3 is 15 residues long. Trimming left V 3 bases short and J 5 bases short, with 17 bases between. Germline V gene data show CDR1 as LNHDA and CDR2 as SQIVND (reference sequence). DNA for the CDR3: TGTGCCAGTAGTATTCTGGGGGCGTCTGGCGACGAGCAGTACTTC. Amino acid sequence: CASSILGASGDEQYF.

The chain has TRBV20-1 and TRBJ2-7; 7 nucleotides align to TRBD1. Germline V gene lookup returns CDR1 DFQATT and CDR2 SNEGSKA (reference sequence). The CDR3 runs 11 residues. CDR3 bases: TGCAGCTTCACAGGGGTTCAGGAGCAGTACTTC. As protein: CSFTGVQEQYF.

The rearrangement uses TRBV4-1 and TRBJ2-7; 9 bases line up with TRBD2. The ends lost 3 bases at V and 5 bases at J; junction bases unmatched: 5. The CDR3 has 14 residues. Per the germline V gene, CDR1 is MGHRA and CDR2 is YSYEKL. The CDR3 sequence is CASSQGLAFDEQYF. The CDR3 nucleotides are TGCGCCAGCAGCCAGGGACTAGCTTTCGACGAGCAGTACTTC.

This chain joins TRBV7-9 and TRBJ1-5; D is unclear. Looked up from germline, CDR1 is SEHNR and CDR2 is FQNEAQ (reference sequence). CDR3 length: 16 residues. Trimming removed 1 base from V and 4 bases from J, with 14 bases in between. The DNA for the CDR3 is TGTGCCAGCAGCTTAGAGCGCGGGAGGGAGAATCAGCCCCAGCATTTT. This translates into CASSLERGRENQPQHF.